These T cell receptor beta chains were read from a single sample in a study of blood T cells in healthy people across ages. TCRdb re-analysed the 5' RACE reads in MiXCR, keeping a single row per CDR3 protein. The sample has about 1.8 million distinct CDR3 sequences, 49% seen once. What was sequenced was blood. These receptors were taken from a woman aged 40 to 49 in good health. Both conserved end residues are part of each CDR3. The D gene is left open where the match is weak. Clone size appears in some rows only: once, few, many, or a class for an expanded clone.

d_call: TRBD1
clone_size: once
v_call: TRBV20-1
j_call: TRBJ1-5
cdr3_nt: TGCAGTACTAAACAGGGGAGTAGCAATCAGCCCCAGCATTTT
cdr3_aa: CSTKQGSSNQPQHF

d_call: TRBD1
clone_size: few
v_call: TRBV10-2
j_call: TRBJ2-3
cdr3_nt: TGCGCCAGCAGTGATTTGTTCGGGACAGGGGTGCAAGATACGCAGTATTTT
cdr3_aa: CASSDLFGTGVQDTQYF

d_call: TRBD1
clone_size: .
v_call: TRBV20-1
j_call: TRBJ2-7
cdr3_nt: TGCAGTGCTCCTTCCGGGACAGGGGGCGAGCAGTACTTC
cdr3_aa: CSAPSGTGGEQYF

d_call: TRBD1
clone_size: .
v_call: TRBV2
j_call: TRBJ2-5
cdr3_nt: TGTGCCAGCACTCTTGGGACGCCACAGGGGTCACAAGAGACCCAGTACTTC
cdr3_aa: CASTLGTPQGSQETQYF

d_call: .
clone_size: once
v_call: TRBV20-1
j_call: TRBJ1-2
cdr3_nt: TGCAGTGCTAGAAAACAGGCAAACTATAGCTACACCTTC
cdr3_aa: CSARKQANYSYTF

d_call: TRBD2
clone_size: few
v_call: TRBV7-2
j_call: TRBJ2-3
cdr3_nt: TGTGCCAGCAGCTTAGGGACTAGCGGGGTTAGAGATACGCAGTATTTT
cdr3_aa: CASSLGTSGVRDTQYF

d_call: TRBD1
clone_size: .
v_call: TRBV7-2
j_call: TRBJ1-5
cdr3_nt: TGTGCCAGCAGCTTTAATGCGGCAGGGGGTATTCGGGGTCAGCCCCAGCATTTT
cdr3_aa: CASSFNAAGGIRGQPQHF

d_call: .
clone_size: many
v_call: TRBV12-3/TRBV12-4
j_call: TRBJ2-7
cdr3_nt: TGTGCCAGCACCAATGTAGCCTACGAGCAGTACTTC
cdr3_aa: CASTNVAYEQYF

d_call: TRBD2
clone_size: once
v_call: TRBV20-1
j_call: TRBJ2-1
cdr3_nt: TGCAGTCCTGCTAGCGGGCCGAGCTCCTACAATGAGCAGTTCTTC
cdr3_aa: CSPASGPSSYNEQFF

d_call: .
clone_size: .
v_call: TRBV5-6
j_call: TRBJ2-7
cdr3_nt: TGTGCCAGCAGCGAAGGAGGCCCCCAAGAATCGTGGGAATCCGAGCAGTACTTC
cdr3_aa: CASSEGGPQESWESEQYF

d_call: .
clone_size: many
v_call: TRBV14
j_call: TRBJ2-3
cdr3_nt: TGTGCCAGCAGCCAAGCATTGACAGATACGCAGTATTTT
cdr3_aa: CASSQALTDTQYF

d_call: .
clone_size: .
v_call: TRBV4-3
j_call: TRBJ1-2
cdr3_nt: TGCGCCAGCAGCCAAGATTTTGGGACGGACGACCCGACAAGCTATGGCTACACCTTC
cdr3_aa: CASSQDFGTDDPTSYGYTF

d_call: .
clone_size: once
v_call: TRBV7-8
j_call: TRBJ2-3
cdr3_nt: TGTGCCAGCAGCTTAGGTCGGGTGTACACAGATACGCAGTATTTT
cdr3_aa: CASSLGRVYTDTQYF

d_call: TRBD2
clone_size: few
v_call: TRBV28
j_call: TRBJ2-5
cdr3_nt: TGTGCCAGCAGTCCTGAACTAGCGGGGGGAAAAGGGGAGACCCAGTACTTC
cdr3_aa: CASSPELAGGKGETQYF

d_call: .
clone_size: .
v_call: TRBV6-5
j_call: TRBJ2-1
cdr3_nt: TGTGCCAGCAAAACAGGGCGCAATGAGCAGTTCTTC
cdr3_aa: CASKTGRNEQFF

d_call: TRBD2
clone_size: few
v_call: TRBV5-1
j_call: TRBJ2-3
cdr3_nt: TGTGCCAGCAGTCCCGGGACTAGCGGGGGGGTTACAGATACGCAGTATTTT
cdr3_aa: CASSPGTSGGVTDTQYF

d_call: TRBD2
clone_size: few
v_call: TRBV12-3/TRBV12-4
j_call: TRBJ2-5
cdr3_nt: TGTGCCAGCAGTTTCTCGGGGGGGGTTGAAGAGACCCAGTACTTC
cdr3_aa: CASSFSGGVEETQYF

d_call: .
clone_size: .
v_call: TRBV12-3/TRBV12-4
j_call: TRBJ1-1
cdr3_nt: TGTGCCAGCAGGCCCGCCGGGACACCTCTTGCGGGAGCTTTCTTT
cdr3_aa: CASRPAGTPLAGAFF

d_call: .
clone_size: few
v_call: TRBV7-3
j_call: TRBJ2-6
cdr3_nt: TGTGCCAGCAGCTTCCGAATGGGCTCTGGGGCCAACGTCCTGACTTTC
cdr3_aa: CASSFRMGSGANVLTF

d_call: .
clone_size: .
v_call: TRBV3-1
j_call: TRBJ2-1
cdr3_nt: TGTGCCAGCAGCCAAGACCCCGTCAGTGAGCAGTTCTTC
cdr3_aa: CASSQDPVSEQFF

d_call: TRBD2
clone_size: .
v_call: TRBV15
j_call: TRBJ2-3
cdr3_nt: TGTGCCACCATGCGGGGGAGCACAGATACGCAGTATTTT
cdr3_aa: CATMRGSTDTQYF

d_call: .
clone_size: once
v_call: TRBV27
j_call: TRBJ2-1
cdr3_nt: TGTGCCAGCAGTTACCGGCGGAACAATGAGCAGTTCTTC
cdr3_aa: CASSYRRNNEQFF

d_call: TRBD1
clone_size: few
v_call: TRBV7-9
j_call: TRBJ1-2
cdr3_nt: TGTGCCAGCAGCTTAGCTGGGACAGGGGAGGGCTACACCTTC
cdr3_aa: CASSLAGTGEGYTF

d_call: TRBD1
clone_size: .
v_call: TRBV3-1
j_call: TRBJ1-6
cdr3_nt: TGTGCCAGCAGCCAAGGACAGGGGCATTCACCCCTCCACTTT
cdr3_aa: CASSQGQGHSPLHF

d_call: .
clone_size: .
v_call: TRBV7-9
j_call: TRBJ2-5
cdr3_nt: TGTGCCAGCAGCTTAGGGAGCGAGGACCAGTACTTC
cdr3_aa: CASSLGSEDQYF

d_call: .
clone_size: few
v_call: TRBV27
j_call: TRBJ2-1
cdr3_nt: TGTGCCAGCAGTTTTGGGGGGGCCAATTCCTACAATGAGCAGTTCTTC
cdr3_aa: CASSFGGANSYNEQFF

d_call: TRBD1
clone_size: .
v_call: TRBV4-3
j_call: TRBJ1-6
cdr3_nt: TGCGCCAGCACCGAGTCCGTGACAGGGTGGTCACCCCACCACTTT
cdr3_aa: CASTESVTGWSPHHF

d_call: TRBD2
clone_size: few
v_call: TRBV5-1
j_call: TRBJ2-1
cdr3_nt: TGCGCCAGCAGGCTGACCGGGACTAGCGGCGTGGGTGTGCAGTTCTTC
cdr3_aa: CASRLTGTSGVGVQFF

d_call: .
clone_size: .
v_call: TRBV12-5
j_call: TRBJ2-7
cdr3_nt: TGTGCTAGTGGTTTATCACTATCGGCCGGACAGTCATTCTCCTACGAGCAGTACTTC
cdr3_aa: CASGLSLSAGQSFSYEQYF

d_call: TRBD1
clone_size: .
v_call: TRBV7-9
j_call: TRBJ1-1
cdr3_nt: TGTGCCAGCAGCTTAGAGGGGACAGGGGTGAACACTGAAGCTTTCTTT
cdr3_aa: CASSLEGTGVNTEAFF

d_call: .
clone_size: once
v_call: TRBV12-3/TRBV12-4
j_call: TRBJ2-1
cdr3_nt: TGTGCCAGCAGTGTTCCCCCAGGGGCTGAGCAGTTCTTC
cdr3_aa: CASSVPPGAEQFF

d_call: TRBD2
clone_size: .
v_call: TRBV4-2
j_call: TRBJ2-5
cdr3_nt: TGTGCCAGCAGCCAAGTGACTAGCGGGGCTCAAGAGACCCAGTACTTC
cdr3_aa: CASSQVTSGAQETQYF

d_call: .
clone_size: few
v_call: TRBV12-3/TRBV12-4
j_call: TRBJ1-4
cdr3_nt: TGTGCCAGCAGCGCTACGGGGCGGCGGTCTCTCGCGCGGGAAAAACTGTTTTTT
cdr3_aa: CASSATGRRSLAREKLFF

d_call: .
clone_size: .
v_call: TRBV9
j_call: TRBJ1-2
cdr3_nt: TGTGCCAGCAGCGACACTAGTGGGACTGCTAACTATGGCTACACCTTC
cdr3_aa: CASSDTSGTANYGYTF

d_call: .
clone_size: few
v_call: TRBV3-1
j_call: TRBJ2-3
cdr3_nt: TGTGCCAGCAGCCGAGGTGGGGGAGCAACAGATACGCAGTATTTT
cdr3_aa: CASSRGGGATDTQYF

d_call: TRBD1
clone_size: .
v_call: TRBV24-1
j_call: TRBJ2-5
cdr3_nt: TGTGCCACCAGTCCAGGGGGCGCAGGGGAGACCCAGTACTTC
cdr3_aa: CATSPGGAGETQYF

d_call: TRBD2
clone_size: .
v_call: TRBV6-5
j_call: TRBJ2-7
cdr3_nt: TGTGCCAGCAGAAGGTCGGGGGGTATGGAGACCCTGTACTTC
cdr3_aa: CASRRSGGMETLYF

d_call: TRBD2
clone_size: few
v_call: TRBV4-2
j_call: TRBJ2-1
cdr3_nt: TGTGCCAGCAGCCAGGACAAACTAGCGTCATCCTACAATGAGCAGTTCTTC
cdr3_aa: CASSQDKLASSYNEQFF

d_call: .
clone_size: .
v_call: TRBV29-1
j_call: TRBJ2-7
cdr3_nt: TGCAGCGTTGCTGGCCGGGCAGGGGCACCCTACGAGCAGTACTTC
cdr3_aa: CSVAGRAGAPYEQYF

d_call: TRBD2
clone_size: .
v_call: TRBV4-3
j_call: TRBJ2-5
cdr3_nt: TGCGTCAGCAGCCAAGATCACGGGAGGGGGGACGGGAACCAAGAGACCCAGTACTTC
cdr3_aa: CVSSQDHGRGDGNQETQYF

d_call: TRBD2
clone_size: .
v_call: TRBV5-1
j_call: TRBJ2-7
cdr3_nt: TGCGCCAGCAGCTTGAATGCCGCTAGCGGGGGATCGTCCTACGAGCAGTACTTC
cdr3_aa: CASSLNAASGGSSYEQYF

d_call: TRBD1
clone_size: once
v_call: TRBV10-3
j_call: TRBJ2-7
cdr3_nt: TGTGCCATCAGTGAGGGGGACAGGGCCACCTACGAGCAGTACTTC
cdr3_aa: CAISEGDRATYEQYF